This TCR beta chain is from a study of blood T cells in healthy people across ages. Next came a second PCR, run for about 7 to 12 cycles, which used a sample-barcoded 5' primer along with a J-beta primer mix. TCRdb reprocessed the 5' RACE reads with MiXCR, giving one entry per CDR3 protein. The sample shows roughly 800,000 distinct CDR3 sequences, around a quarter of them seen only once. V gave up 4 bases and J gave up 6 bases; unmatched junction bases: 6. The CDR3 is made up of 14 amino acids. Germline V gene data show CDR1 as LNHDA and CDR2 as SQIVND (reference sequence). A further study also used this sample, focusing on T cells of mothers and their children. That paper adds: A few healthy Caucasian mothers and their six children donated. Both sample barcodes and 2-4 random nucleotides came from the M1S primer of the second PCR.

This sequence was found in a boy younger than 18 in good health. The rearrangement uses TRBV19 and TRBJ1-5; 7 bases are a match to TRBD1. The specimen was blood. The CDR3 sequence is CASSTTGQGQPQHF. The DNA of the CDR3 is TGTGCCAGTAGTACGACAGGGCAGGGTCAGCCCCAGCATTTT.